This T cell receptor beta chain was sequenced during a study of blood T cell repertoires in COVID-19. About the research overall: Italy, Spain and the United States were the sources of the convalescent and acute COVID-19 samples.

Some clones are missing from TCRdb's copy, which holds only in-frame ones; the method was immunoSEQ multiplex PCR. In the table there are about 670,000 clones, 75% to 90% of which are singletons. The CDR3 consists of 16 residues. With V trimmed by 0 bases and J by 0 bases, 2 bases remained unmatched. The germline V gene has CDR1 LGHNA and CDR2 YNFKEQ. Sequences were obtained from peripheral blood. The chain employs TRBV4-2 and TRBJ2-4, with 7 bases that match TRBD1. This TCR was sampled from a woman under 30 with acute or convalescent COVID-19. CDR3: CASSQEGQLAKNIQYF. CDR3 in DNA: TGTGCCAGCAGCCAAGAGGGACAGCTAGCCAAAAACATTCAGTACTTC.